This T cell receptor beta chain was observed in a study of early T cells in non-severe SARS-CoV-2 infection. V lost 5 bases and J lost 5, with 18 bases in between. CDR1 SGHTA and CDR2 FQGNSA come from the germline V gene. CDR3 length: 16 amino acids. This clonotype has just a few counts. Researchers attached unique molecular identifiers to individual cDNA molecules. TCRdb analysed the 5' RACE reads with MiXCR anew, one entry per CDR3 protein. The sample has some 85,000 distinct CDR3 sequences, around 15% seen once. The clonotype was recovered from an adult who was a healthcare worker with PCR-confirmed SARS-CoV-2 infection or an uninfected control (not recorded which). This chain joins TRBV7-2 and TRBJ1-4; the D gene is possibly TRBD1 (5 bases). The sample comprised whole blood. CDR3 sequence (DNA): TGTGCCAGCAGCCCAAACCCGGGACGGATGAATGAAAAACTGTTTTTT. This codes for CASSPNPGRMNEKLFF.